These 14 T cell receptor beta chains were sequenced from one sample in a study of blood T cell repertoires in COVID-19. The table came from immunoSEQ multiplex PCR; TCRdb's copy has only in-frame clones and leaves some out. Of 110,000 to 150,000 clones listed, 80% to 85% are singletons. Sequencing input: peripheral blood. Receptor source: a human donor in a cohort sampled during active COVID-19.

In its sample, this clone was seen a few times. The chain links TRBV4-2 to TRBJ1-4; TRBD1 matches at 7 bases. Germline V lookup: CDR1 LGHNA, CDR2 YNFKEQ. V trimming: 2 bases; J trimming: 0 bases; junction bases outside the gene matches: 6. This CDR3 comprises 17 residues. CDR3 sequence (DNA): TGTGCCAGCAGCCAAACCGACAGGGTCGCAACTAATGAAAAACTGTTTTTT. Encoded protein: CASSQTDRVATNEKLFF.

The chain employs TRBV28 and TRBJ1-1; no reliable D call. The ends were cut back, 8 bases at V and 1 base at J, with 20 bases in the middle. The CDR3 runs to 16 residues. The germline gives CDR1 MDHEN, CDR2 SYDVKM. The CDR3 region is CASSYAGRLGNTEAFF. The CDR3 DNA follows: TGTGCCAGCTCTTACGCGGGGAGGTTGGGGAACACTGAAGCTTTCTTT.

The chain combines TRBV28 with TRBJ2-7; 9 nucleotides match TRBD1. CDR3 size: 17 residues. J was trimmed by 2 bases and V by 4 bases; bases with no gene match: 12. Germline V gene sequence: CDR1 MDHEN, CDR2 SYDVKM. CDR3 protein: CASSSPFGTGTTYEQYF. CDR3 sequence (DNA): TGTGCCAGCAGTTCCCCTTTCGGGACAGGGACTACCTACGAGCAGTACTTC.

With respect to this clone: A junction end diverges from the germline sequence, so it may reflect a read error. CDR3 in amino acids: CASTDRSGGTATQYF. The CDR3 DNA reads as TGTGCCAGCACGGATCGGAGCGGAGGTACAGCTACGCAGTATTTT. The chain links TRBV2 to TRBJ2-3, with a weak D call TRBD2 (5 bases). Germline V gene sequence: CDR1 SNHLY, CDR2 FYNNEI. CDR3 length: 15 residues.

The V gene is TRBV9, the J gene TRBJ1-2, with a possible D match to TRBD1 (6 bases). Germline assignment: CDR1 SGDLS and CDR2 YYNGEE. V dropped 3 bases and J dropped 5 bases, with 14 bases sitting between them. This CDR3 contains 14 residues. CDR3: CASSGPQGRYGYTF. The CDR3, as DNA: TGTGCCAGCAGCGGACCCCAGGGGCGGTATGGCTACACCTTC.

The rearrangement joins TRBV9 to TRBJ1-3; 8 bases map to TRBD1. The trim removed 3 bases at V and 3 bases at J, leaving 11 bases unmatched. Per the germline V gene, CDR1 is SGDLS and CDR2 is YYNGEE. CDR3 length equals 17 residues. The CDR3 is CASSAGQAYPGGNTIYF. The CDR3 DNA sequence: TGTGCCAGCAGCGCGGGACAGGCGTATCCCGGTGGAAACACCATATATTTT. The variable domain in full, completed from reference TRBV9 and TRBJ1-3, reads DSGVTQTPKHLITATGQRVTLRCSPRSGDLSVYWYQQSLDQGLQFLIQYYNGEERAKGNILERFSAQQFPDLHSELNLSSLELGDSALYFCASSAGQAYPGGNTIYFGEGSWLTVV.

The chain's CDR3 is CASSLWTGAREQYF. In DNA, the CDR3 is TGCGCCAGCAGCTTATGGACAGGGGCGAGAGAGCAGTACTTC. The chain recombines TRBV5-1 with TRBJ2-7; 9 nucleotides agree with TRBD1. With 2 bases clipped from V and 7 bases from J, the junction kept 7 bases outside the gene matches. CDR1 is SGHRS and CDR2 is YFSETQ in the germline V gene. The CDR3 length is 14 residues.

The CDR3 coding sequence is TGTGCCAGCAGTCGAAGCTATGAGACCCAGTACTTC. Its translation: CASSRSYETQYF. This chain uses TRBV6-2 or TRBV6-3 with TRBJ2-5; D not certain. This CDR3 has 12 residues. The germline gives CDR1 MNHEY, CDR2 SVGEGT. Trimming left V 5 bases short and J 5 bases short, with 9 bases between.

The chain has TRBV6-5 and TRBJ1-2, with TRBD1 identical over 8 bases. V gave up 4 bases and J gave up 3 bases; unmatched junction bases: 7. The germline CDR1 and CDR2 sequences are MNHEY and SVGAGI. The CDR3 has 15 amino acids. CDR3 DNA: TGTGCCAGCAGTTTCGAGTTACAGGGGGACTATGGCTACACCTTC. It encodes CASSFELQGDYGYTF.

V gene TRBV5-6 combines with J gene TRBJ2-1, with TRBD2 matching over 10 bases. The CDR3 is 14 amino acids. After removal of 5 bases from V and 10 bases from J, the junction contained 9 bases not matched to a gene. Germline lookup yields CDR1 SGHDT and CDR2 YYEEEE. The CDR3 sequence is CASRTSGLALEQFF. As DNA, the CDR3 is TGTGCCAGCAGAACCTCGGGACTAGCGCTGGAGCAGTTCTTC. Filled out from reference TRBV5-6 and TRBJ2-1, the complete variable domain reads DAGVTQSPTHLIKTRGQQVTLRCSPKSGHDTVSWYQQALGQGPQFIFQYYEEEERQRGNFPDRFSGHQFPNYSSELNVNALLLGDSALYLCASRTSGLALEQFFGPGTRLTVL.

V usage is TRBV6-1 and J usage is TRBJ2-5; D is ambiguous. Trimming pared 2 bases from V and 0 bases from J, leaving 4 bases between. The CDR3 consists of 13 residues. CDR1 and CDR2 from the germline V gene are MNHNS and SASEGT. The CDR3 is CASSEFNQETQYF. The CDR3 bases are TGTGCCAGCAGTGAATTTAACCAAGAGACCCAGTACTTC.

The chain joins TRBV5-6 to TRBJ2-2; 7 bases align to TRBD1. Germline values: CDR1 SGHDT, CDR2 YYEEEE. The CDR3 is 17 residues long. Trimming cost V 5 bases and J 0 bases; bases outside gene matches: 10. CDR3 DNA: TGTGCCAGCAGTCATGGGTTGACAGGGACGAACACCGGGGAGCTGTTTTTT. Amino acid sequence: CASSHGLTGTNTGELFF.

The V call is TRBV28, the J call TRBJ2-3; 9 bases fit TRBD2. The CDR3 is 15 amino acids. J lost 2 bases, V lost 5 bases, and 5 bases had no gene match. From germline, CDR1 is MDHEN and CDR2 SYDVKM. Here the CDR3 DNA reads TGTGCCAGCAGTCGGCCTAGCGGGGTCACAGATACGCAGTATTTT. The encoded protein is CASSRPSGVTDTQYF.

The chain employs TRBV6-5 and TRBJ1-6; no firm D call. V was shortened by 4 bases and J by 4 bases, with 14 bases between the two germline ends. The germline V gene encodes CDR1 MNHEY and CDR2 SVGAGI. The CDR3 runs to 16 residues. The CDR3 protein is CASSSDETWYNSPLHF. CDR3 DNA sequence: TGTGCCAGCAGTTCAGATGAGACATGGTATAATTCACCCCTCCACTTT.